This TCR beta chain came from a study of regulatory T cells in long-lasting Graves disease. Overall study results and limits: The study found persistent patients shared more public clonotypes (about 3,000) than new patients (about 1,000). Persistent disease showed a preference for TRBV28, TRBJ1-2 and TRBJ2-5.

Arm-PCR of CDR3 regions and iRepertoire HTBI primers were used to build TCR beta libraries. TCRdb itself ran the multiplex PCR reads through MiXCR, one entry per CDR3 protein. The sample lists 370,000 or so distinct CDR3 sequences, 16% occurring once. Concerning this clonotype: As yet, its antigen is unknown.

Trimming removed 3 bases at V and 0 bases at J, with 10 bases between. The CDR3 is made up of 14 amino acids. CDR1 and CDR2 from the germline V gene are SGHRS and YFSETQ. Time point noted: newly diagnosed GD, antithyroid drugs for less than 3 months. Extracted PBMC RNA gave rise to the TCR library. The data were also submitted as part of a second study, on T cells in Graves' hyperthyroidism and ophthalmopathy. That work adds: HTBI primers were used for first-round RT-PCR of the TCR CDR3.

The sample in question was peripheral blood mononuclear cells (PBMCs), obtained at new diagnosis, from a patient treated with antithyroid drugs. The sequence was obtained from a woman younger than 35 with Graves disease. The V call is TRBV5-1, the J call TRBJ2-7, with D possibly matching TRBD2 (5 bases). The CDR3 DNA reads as TGCGCCAGCAGCTCGGAGAGGGCCTCCTACGAGCAGTACTTC. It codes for CASSSERASYEQYF.